What follows are 4 T cell receptor beta chains derived from one specimen sequenced in a study of regulatory T cells in long-lasting Graves disease. Both iRepertoire HTBI primers and Arm-PCR of CDR3 regions were used to build the TCR beta libraries. TCRdb used MiXCR to reprocess the multiplex PCR reads, holding one entry per CDR3 protein. The repertoire includes around 400,000 distinct CDR3 sequences, around 16% of them detected once, and about 24% sits in the top ten. Indicated time point: newly diagnosed GD, antithyroid drugs for less than 3 months. The authors made the TCR library using RNA they extracted from PBMCs. Sequencing was performed on peripheral blood mononuclear cells (PBMCs), taken at new diagnosis, from a patient treated with antithyroid drugs. The origin of the receptors is a female donor with Graves disease.

This sequence joins TRBV20-1 and TRBJ1-6; D remains ambiguous. CDR3 length equals 16 residues. Per the germline V gene, CDR1 is DFQATT and CDR2 is SNEGSKA (reference sequence). Trimming left V 2 bases short and J 0 bases short, with 11 bases between. This CDR3 is CSARTRLSSYNSPLHF. The CDR3 DNA sequence: TGCAGTGCTAGAACCAGGCTCAGCTCCTATAATTCACCCCTCCACTTT.

The chain is built from TRBV3-1 and TRBJ2-2, with TRBD2 matching over 8 bases. V dropped 2 bases and J dropped 4; count of bases not matched to a gene: 6. CDR3 length: 16 amino acids. Germline V lookup: CDR1 LGHDT, CDR2 YNNKEL (reference sequence). CDR3 in DNA: TGTGCCAGCAGCCAAACGGGAGGGACCCCCACCGGGGAGCTGTTTTTT. This translates into CASSQTGGTPTGELFF.

Concerning this clonotype: It may be a read error: a sequence one base away is much more abundant. CDR3 nucleotides: TGTGCCAGCAGAAAGGAGGTAGCGGGAGGGCTCTACAATGAGCAGTACTTC. It encodes CASRKEVAGGLYNEQYF. The rearrangement links TRBV12-3 or TRBV12-4 to TRBJ2-4, with 11 positions matching TRBD2. V was clipped by 6 bases and J by 13 bases; unmatched bases: 20. CDR3 length: 17 amino acids.

This clonotype was detected ten times or more. This chain joins TRBV7-9 and TRBJ1-3; 8 bases line up with TRBD1. Germline V gene data show CDR1 as SEHNR and CDR2 as FQNEAQ (reference sequence). J gave up 1 base and V 5 bases, and 19 bases lay outside the gene matches. The CDR3 covers 20 residues. Written as DNA, the CDR3 is TGTGCCAGCAGCCCCCGGGACAGGAGTGTCTGGGGGAAGTCTGGAAACACCATATATTTT. It encodes CASSPRDRSVWGKSGNTIYF.